The clone carrying this T cell receptor (beta chain) was found a few times. Its matching antigen is unknown. The germline V gene has CDR1 MGHDK and CDR2 SYGVNS. The germline V and J ends were trimmed by 7 bases and 6 bases, with 18 bases remaining between them. The CDR3 totals 15 residues. The source of the sample is a study of beta chain features in type 1 diabetes. Whole-study results and caveats: All four CD4+ subsets of Type 1 diabetes patients contained TCRB CDR3s that were moderately but significantly shorter.

The isolated RNA, all of it, was reverse transcribed, so expressed TCRB transcripts were what got sequenced. Sequenced by immunoSEQ multiplex PCR; TCRdb stores in-frame clones only, minus some. Among 330,000 or so clones, roughly 12% were seen once, and the ten largest hold around 0.01%. The sample taken for sequencing was naive CD4+ T cells from blood. This chain uses TRBV25-1 with TRBJ2-2; TRBD1 might be the D (5 bases). This TCR was recovered from a woman aged 18-30 years with type 1 diabetes. This CDR3 is CASTAGRVIAGELFF. The DNA of the CDR3 is TGTGCCAGCACGGCAGGCAGGGTCATCGCCGGGGAGCTGTTTTTT. The variable domain in full, with the rest retrieved from reference TRBV25-1 and TRBJ2-2, is EADIYQTPRYLVIGTGKKITLECSQTMGHDKMYWYQQDPGMELHLIHYSYGVNSTEKGDLSSESTVSRIRTEHFPLTLESARPSHTSQYLCASTAGRVIAGELFFGEGSRLTVL.